The 3 T cell receptor beta chains listed next were all sequenced from one sample in a study of CD8+ T cells in alopecia areata. It was cDNA, reverse transcribed from extracted RNA, that served as the sequencing template. TCRdb's table, derived via immunoSEQ multiplex PCR, lists solely in-frame clones and lacks some. This table has 110,000 to 150,000 clones, about 60% appearing once. The input for sequencing was CD4+ T cells sorted from blood, taken at week 0. These receptors all come from a human donor with alopecia areata.

The gene calls are TRBV7-9 and TRBJ1-2; D is possibly TRBD1 (6 bases). Trimming pared 2 bases from V and 4 bases from J, leaving 14 bases between. This CDR3 is 15 amino acids long. Germline CDR1 reads SEHNR; CDR2 reads FQNEAQ (reference sequence). The CDR3 bases are TGTGCCAGCAGCTTACCTGGACAGAGCAGCTATGGCTACACCTTC. Amino acid sequence: CASSLPGQSSYGYTF.

In this sample, this clone turned up a few times. The chain uses TRBV9 and TRBJ1-6; D is unclear. Germline V CDR1 and CDR2: SGDLS, YYNGEE. The CDR3 covers 14 residues. V was clipped by 2 bases and J by 7 bases, with 10 bases between them. The chain's CDR3 is CASSVRGENSPLHF. In DNA, the CDR3 is TGTGCCAGCAGCGTCCGTGGGGAAAATTCACCCCTCCACTTT.

J is TRBJ2-3 and V is TRBV5-1, with D perhaps being TRBD1 or TRBD2 (6 bases each). V was trimmed by 1 base and J by 2 bases, leaving 14 bases between them. Germline V gene lookup returns CDR1 SGHRS and CDR2 YFSETQ. The CDR3 runs 16 residues. The CDR3 bases are TGCGCCAGCAGCTTGAACGGGGGCTCGAACACAGATACGCAGTATTTT. Translated, it gives CASSLNGGSNTDTQYF. Complete variable domain (other parts from reference TRBV5-1 and TRBJ2-3): KAGVTQTPRYLIKTRGQQVTLSCSPISGHRSVSWYQQTPGQGLQFLFEYFSETQRNKGNFPGRFSGRQFSNSRSEMNVSTLELGDSALYLCASSLNGGSNTDTQYFGPGTRLTVL.